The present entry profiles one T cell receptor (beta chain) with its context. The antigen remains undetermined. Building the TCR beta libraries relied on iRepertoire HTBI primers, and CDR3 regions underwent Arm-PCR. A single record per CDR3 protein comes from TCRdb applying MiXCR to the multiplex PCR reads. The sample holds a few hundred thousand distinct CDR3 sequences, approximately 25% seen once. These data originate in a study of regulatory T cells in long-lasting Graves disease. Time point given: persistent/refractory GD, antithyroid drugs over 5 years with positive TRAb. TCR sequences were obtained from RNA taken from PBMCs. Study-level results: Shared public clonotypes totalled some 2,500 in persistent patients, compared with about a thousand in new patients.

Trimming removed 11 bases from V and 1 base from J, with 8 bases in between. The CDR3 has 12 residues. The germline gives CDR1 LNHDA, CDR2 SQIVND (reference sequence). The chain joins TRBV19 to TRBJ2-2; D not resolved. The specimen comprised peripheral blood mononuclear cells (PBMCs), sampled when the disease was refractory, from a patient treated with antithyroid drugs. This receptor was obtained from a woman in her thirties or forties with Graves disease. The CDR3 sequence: CASAQNTGELFF. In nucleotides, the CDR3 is TGTGCCTCGGCCCAGAACACCGGGGAGCTGTTTTTT.